Listed here is a single TCR beta chain. This record comes from a study of shared clonotypes between healthy human individuals. Naive CD8 cells lacked CD45RO, underwent positive selection for CCR7 and left out terminally differentiated effector memory CD45RA+ cells. None of the donors, who were healthy HIV-negative adults, had recently had acute infections or vaccinations. The deep-level immunoSEQ assay was used. The table came from immunoSEQ multiplex PCR; TCRdb's copy has only in-frame clones and leaves some out. The repertoire holds around 2,000,000 clones, about 92% seen once, with over 1.5% in the top ten. V dropped 2 bases and J dropped 5; count of bases not matched to a gene: 4. The CDR3 totals 14 residues. Germline V gene data show CDR1 as LNHDA and CDR2 as SQIVND (reference sequence).

This chain uses TRBV19 with TRBJ1-2; TRBD1 matches 8 bases. The specimen was naive CD8+ T cells from PBMCs. The receptor's source is a man between 18 and 29 years old in good health. Some clones in this sample may be carry-over from other donors' samples. CDR3 in amino acids: CASSIWTGRYGYTF. The CDR3 DNA follows: TGTGCCAGTAGTATATGGACAGGGAGATATGGCTACACCTTC.